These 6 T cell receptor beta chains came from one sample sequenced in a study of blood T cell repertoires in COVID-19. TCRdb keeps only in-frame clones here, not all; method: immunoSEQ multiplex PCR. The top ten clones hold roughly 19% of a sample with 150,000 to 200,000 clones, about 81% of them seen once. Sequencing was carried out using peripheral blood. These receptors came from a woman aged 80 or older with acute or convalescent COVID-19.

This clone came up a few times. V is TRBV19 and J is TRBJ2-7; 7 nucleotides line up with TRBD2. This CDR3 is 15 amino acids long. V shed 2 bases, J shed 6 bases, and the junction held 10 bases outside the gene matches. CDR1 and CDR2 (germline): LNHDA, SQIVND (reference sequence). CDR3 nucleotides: TGTGCCAGTAGTATATCGGGCAAACCGGGGGGCGAGCAGTACTTC. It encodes CASSISGKPGGEQYF.

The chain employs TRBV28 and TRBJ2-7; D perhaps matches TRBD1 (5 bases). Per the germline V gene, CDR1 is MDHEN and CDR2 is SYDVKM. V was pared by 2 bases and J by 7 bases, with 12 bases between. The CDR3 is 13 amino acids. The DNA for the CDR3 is TGTGCCAGCAGTTTAGGGAACAGGCCTGAGCAGTACTTC. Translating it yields CASSLGNRPEQYF.

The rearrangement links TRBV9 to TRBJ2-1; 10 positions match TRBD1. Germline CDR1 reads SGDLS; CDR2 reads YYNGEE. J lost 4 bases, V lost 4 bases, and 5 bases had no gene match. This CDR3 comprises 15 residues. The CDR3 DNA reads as TGTGCCAGCAGCTTGGGACAGGGGAGTTACAATGAGCAGTTCTTC. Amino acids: CASSLGQGSYNEQFF.

The CDR3, as DNA: TGTGCCTGGAAGGTCAAAGGGACAGGGGGCAACTATGGCTACACCTTC. It codes for CAWKVKGTGGNYGYTF. V is TRBV30 and J is TRBJ1-2, with TRBD1 matching 12 bases. V lost 4 bases to trimming and J lost 2 bases; unmatched junction nucleotides: 8. CDR1 is GTSNPN and CDR2 is SVGIG in the germline V gene (reference sequence). This CDR3 comprises 16 residues.

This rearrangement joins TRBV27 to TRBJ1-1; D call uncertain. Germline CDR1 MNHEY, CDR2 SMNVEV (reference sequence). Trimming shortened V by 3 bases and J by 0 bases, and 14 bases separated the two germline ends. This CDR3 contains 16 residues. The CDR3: CASSLIATRMNTEAFF. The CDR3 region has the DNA TGTGCCAGCAGTTTGATAGCGACAAGGATGAACACTGAAGCTTTCTTT.

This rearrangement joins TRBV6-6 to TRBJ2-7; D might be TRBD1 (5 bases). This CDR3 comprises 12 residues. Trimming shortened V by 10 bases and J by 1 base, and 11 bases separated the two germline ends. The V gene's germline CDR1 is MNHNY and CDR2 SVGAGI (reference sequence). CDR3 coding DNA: TGTGCCACTACGACAGCATCCTACGAGCAGTACTTC. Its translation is CATTTASYEQYF.